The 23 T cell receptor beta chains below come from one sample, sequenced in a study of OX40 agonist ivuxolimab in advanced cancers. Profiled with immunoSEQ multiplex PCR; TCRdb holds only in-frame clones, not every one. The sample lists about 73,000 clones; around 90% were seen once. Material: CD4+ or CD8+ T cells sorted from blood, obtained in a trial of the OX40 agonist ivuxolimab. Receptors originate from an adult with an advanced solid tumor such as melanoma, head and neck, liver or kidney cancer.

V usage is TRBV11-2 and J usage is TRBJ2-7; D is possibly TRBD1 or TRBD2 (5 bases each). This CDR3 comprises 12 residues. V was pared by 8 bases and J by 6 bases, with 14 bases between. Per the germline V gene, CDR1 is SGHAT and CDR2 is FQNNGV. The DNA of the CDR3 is TGTGCCAGCTCACCCCCGGGGCCCGAGCAGTACTTC. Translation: CASSPPGPEQYF.

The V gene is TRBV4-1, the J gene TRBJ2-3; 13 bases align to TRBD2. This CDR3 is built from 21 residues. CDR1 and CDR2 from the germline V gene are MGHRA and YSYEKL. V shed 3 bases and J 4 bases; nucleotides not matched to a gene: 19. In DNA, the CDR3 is TGCGCCAGCAGCCACCCACCCCCGACTAGCGGGAGGCATGAGTTCGCAGATACGCAGTATTTT. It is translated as CASSHPPPTSGRHEFADTQYF.

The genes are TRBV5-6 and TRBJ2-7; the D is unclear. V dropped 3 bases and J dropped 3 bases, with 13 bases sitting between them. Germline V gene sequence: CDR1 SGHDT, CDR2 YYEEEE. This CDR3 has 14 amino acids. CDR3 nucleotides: TGTGCCAGCAGCTATGAAGGGCTTCTCTACGAGCAGTACTTC. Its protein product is CASSYEGLLYEQYF.

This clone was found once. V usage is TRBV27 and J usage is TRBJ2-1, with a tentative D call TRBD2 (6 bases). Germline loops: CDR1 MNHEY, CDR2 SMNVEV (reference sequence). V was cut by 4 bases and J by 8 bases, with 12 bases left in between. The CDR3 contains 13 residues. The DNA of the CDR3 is TGTGCCAGCAGTTACGGGACTGGCGATGAGCAGTTCTTC. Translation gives CASSYGTGDEQFF.

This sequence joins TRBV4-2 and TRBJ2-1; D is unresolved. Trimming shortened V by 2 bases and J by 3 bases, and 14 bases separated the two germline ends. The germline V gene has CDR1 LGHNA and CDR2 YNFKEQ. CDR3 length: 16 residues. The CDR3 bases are TGTGCCAGCAGCCAACCCGGCAGCCTGATCTACAATGAGCAGTTCTTC. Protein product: CASSQPGSLIYNEQFF.

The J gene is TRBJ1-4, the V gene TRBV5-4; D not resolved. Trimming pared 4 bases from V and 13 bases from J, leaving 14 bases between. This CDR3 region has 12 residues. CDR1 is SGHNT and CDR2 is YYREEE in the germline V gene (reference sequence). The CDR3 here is CASSGGSPGLFF. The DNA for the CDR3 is TGTGCCAGCAGCGGTGGAAGTCCGGGACTGTTTTTT.

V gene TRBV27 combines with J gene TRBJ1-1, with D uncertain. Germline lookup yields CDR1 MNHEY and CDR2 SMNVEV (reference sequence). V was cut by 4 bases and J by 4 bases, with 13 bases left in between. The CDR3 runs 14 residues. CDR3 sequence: CASSSGLRRTEAFF. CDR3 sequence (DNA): TGTGCCAGCAGTTCCGGACTACGGCGCACTGAAGCTTTCTTT.

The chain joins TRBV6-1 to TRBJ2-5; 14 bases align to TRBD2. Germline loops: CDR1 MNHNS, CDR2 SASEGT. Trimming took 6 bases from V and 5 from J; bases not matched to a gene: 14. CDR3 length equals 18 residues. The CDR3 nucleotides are TGTGCCAGCAGGGAAAACAGGGGACTAGCGGGAGTCTTCGAGACCCAGTACTTC. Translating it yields CASRENRGLAGVFETQYF.

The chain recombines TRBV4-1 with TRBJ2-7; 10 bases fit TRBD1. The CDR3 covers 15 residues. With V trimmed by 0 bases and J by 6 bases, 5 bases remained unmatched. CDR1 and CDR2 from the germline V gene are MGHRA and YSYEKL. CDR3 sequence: CASSQETGTGVEQYF. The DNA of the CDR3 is TGCGCCAGCAGCCAAGAAACCGGGACAGGGGTCGAGCAGTACTTC.

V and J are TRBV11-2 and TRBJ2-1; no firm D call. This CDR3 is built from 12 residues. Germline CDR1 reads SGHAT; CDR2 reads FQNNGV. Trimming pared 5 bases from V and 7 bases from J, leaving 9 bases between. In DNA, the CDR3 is TGTGCCAGCAGCCGCCGGGCGAATGAGCAGTTCTTC. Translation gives CASSRRANEQFF.

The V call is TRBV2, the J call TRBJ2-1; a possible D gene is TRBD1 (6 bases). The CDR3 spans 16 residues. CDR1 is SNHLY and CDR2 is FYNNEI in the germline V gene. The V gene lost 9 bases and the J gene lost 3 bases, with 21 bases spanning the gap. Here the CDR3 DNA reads TGTGCCAGGGACAAACTACAGGACAGAGTCTACAATGAGCAGTTCTTC. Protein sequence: CARDKLQDRVYNEQFF.

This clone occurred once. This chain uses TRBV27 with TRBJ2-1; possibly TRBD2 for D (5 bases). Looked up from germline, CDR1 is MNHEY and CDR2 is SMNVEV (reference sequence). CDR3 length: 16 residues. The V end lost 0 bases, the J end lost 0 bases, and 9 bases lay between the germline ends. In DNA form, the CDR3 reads TGTGCCAGCAGTTTATCGGCGGGTCGCTCCTACAATGAGCAGTTCTTC. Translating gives CASSLSAGRSYNEQFF.

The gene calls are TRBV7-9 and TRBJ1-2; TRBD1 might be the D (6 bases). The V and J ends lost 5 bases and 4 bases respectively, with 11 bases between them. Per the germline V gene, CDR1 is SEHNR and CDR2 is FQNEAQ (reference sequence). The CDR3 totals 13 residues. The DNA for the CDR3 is TGTGCCAGCAGCATAGGGGGTCCCTATGGCTACACCTTC. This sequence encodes CASSIGGPYGYTF.

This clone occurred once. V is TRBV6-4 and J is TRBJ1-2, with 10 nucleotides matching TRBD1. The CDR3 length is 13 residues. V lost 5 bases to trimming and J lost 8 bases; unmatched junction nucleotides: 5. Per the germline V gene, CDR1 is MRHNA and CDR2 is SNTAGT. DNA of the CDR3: TGTGCCAGCAGTCCGGGACAGGGGAGAGGCTACACCTTC. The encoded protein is CASSPGQGRGYTF.

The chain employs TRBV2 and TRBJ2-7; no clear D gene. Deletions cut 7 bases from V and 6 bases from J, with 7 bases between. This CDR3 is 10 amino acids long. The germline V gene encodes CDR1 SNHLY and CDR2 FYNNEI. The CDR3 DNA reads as TGTGCCAGCATCAGTTCCGAGCAGTACTTC. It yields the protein CASISSEQYF.

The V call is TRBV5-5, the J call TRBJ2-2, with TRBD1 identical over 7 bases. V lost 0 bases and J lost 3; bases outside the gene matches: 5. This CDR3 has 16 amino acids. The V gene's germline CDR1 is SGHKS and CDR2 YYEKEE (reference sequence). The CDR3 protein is CASSLVGDSYTGELFF. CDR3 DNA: TGTGCCAGCAGCTTGGTTGGGGACAGCTACACCGGGGAGCTGTTTTTT.

DNA of the CDR3: TGTGCCAGTAGGAACAGGGGGCATAATGAAAAACTGTTTTTT. Amino acids: CASRNRGHNEKLFF. The chain couples TRBV5-6 to TRBJ1-4; 9 nucleotides line up with TRBD1. Germline CDR1 is SGHDT and CDR2 is YYEEEE. The CDR3 length is 14 residues. V dropped 8 bases and J dropped 4; count of bases not matched to a gene: 6.

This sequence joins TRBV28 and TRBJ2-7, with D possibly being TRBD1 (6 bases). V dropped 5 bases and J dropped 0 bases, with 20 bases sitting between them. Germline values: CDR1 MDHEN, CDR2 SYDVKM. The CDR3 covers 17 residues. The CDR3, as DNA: TGTGCCAGCAGTATCCCCCCTACAGGGTTCAGCTCCTACGAGCAGTACTTC. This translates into CASSIPPTGFSSYEQYF. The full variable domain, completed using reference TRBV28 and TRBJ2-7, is DVKVTQSSRYLVKRTGEKVFLECVQDMDHENMFWYRQDPGLGLRLIYFSYDVKMKEKGDIPEGYSVSREKKERFSLILESASTNQTSMYLCASSIPPTGFSSYEQYFGPGTRLTVT.

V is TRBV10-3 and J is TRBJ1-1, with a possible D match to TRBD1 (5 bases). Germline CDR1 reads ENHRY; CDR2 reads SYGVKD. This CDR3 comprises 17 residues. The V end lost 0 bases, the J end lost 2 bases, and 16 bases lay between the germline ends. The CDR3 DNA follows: TGTGCCATCAGTGAGTCCCCACTAGATGGGGGAAACACTGAAGCTTTCTTT. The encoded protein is CAISESPLDGGNTEAFF.

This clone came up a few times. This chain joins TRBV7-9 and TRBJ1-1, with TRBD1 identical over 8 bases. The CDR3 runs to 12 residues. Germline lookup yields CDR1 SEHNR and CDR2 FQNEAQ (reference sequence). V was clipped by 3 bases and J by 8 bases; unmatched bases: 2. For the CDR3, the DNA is TGTGCCAGCAGCTTGGACAGGGAGGAAGCTTTCTTT. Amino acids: CASSLDREEAFF.

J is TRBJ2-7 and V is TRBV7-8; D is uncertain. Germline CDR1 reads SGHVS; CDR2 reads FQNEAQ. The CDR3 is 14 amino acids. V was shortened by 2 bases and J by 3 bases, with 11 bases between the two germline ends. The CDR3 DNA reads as TGTGCCAGCAGCTTACGGGCCTATTACTACGAGCAGTACTTC. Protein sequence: CASSLRAYYYEQYF. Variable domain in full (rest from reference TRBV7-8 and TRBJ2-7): GAGVSQSPRYKVAKRGQDVALRCDPISGHVSLFWYQQALGQGPEFLTYFQNEAQLDKSGLPSDRFFAERPEGSVSTLKIQRTQQEDSAVYLCASSLRAYYYEQYFGPGTRLTVT.

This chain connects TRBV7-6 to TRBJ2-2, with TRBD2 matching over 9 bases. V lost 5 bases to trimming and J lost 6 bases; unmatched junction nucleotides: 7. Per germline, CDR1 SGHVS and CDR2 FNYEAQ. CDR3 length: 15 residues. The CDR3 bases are TGTGCCAGCAGCCAAGGGACTAGCCTGGCCGGGGAGCTGTTTTTT. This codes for CASSQGTSLAGELFF.

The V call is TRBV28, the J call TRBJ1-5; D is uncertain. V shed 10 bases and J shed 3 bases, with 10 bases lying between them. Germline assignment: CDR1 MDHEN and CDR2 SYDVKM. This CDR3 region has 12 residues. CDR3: CATRIDNQPQHF. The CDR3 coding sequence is TGTGCCACCCGCATTGACAATCAGCCCCAGCATTTT.